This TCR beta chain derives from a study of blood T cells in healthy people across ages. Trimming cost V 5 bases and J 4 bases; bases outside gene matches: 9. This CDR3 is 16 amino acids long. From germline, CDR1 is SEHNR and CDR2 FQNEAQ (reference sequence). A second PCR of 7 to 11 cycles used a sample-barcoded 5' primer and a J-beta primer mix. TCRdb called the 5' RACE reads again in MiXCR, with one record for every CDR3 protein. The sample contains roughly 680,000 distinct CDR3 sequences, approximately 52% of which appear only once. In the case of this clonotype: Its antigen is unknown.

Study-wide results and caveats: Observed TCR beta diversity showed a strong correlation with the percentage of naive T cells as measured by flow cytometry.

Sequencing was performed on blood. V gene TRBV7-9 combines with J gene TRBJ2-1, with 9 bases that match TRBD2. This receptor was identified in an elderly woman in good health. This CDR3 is CASSDSGRPIYNEQFF. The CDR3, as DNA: TGTGCCAGCAGCGACAGCGGGAGGCCTATTTACAATGAGCAGTTCTTC.